This T cell receptor (beta chain) was found in a study of T cell responses to AZD1222 COVID-19 vaccine. Study conclusions and caveats: It was only a handful of AZD1222 recipients who were seropositive at baseline.

As for this clone: Antigen specificity is unknown.

This CDR3 has 14 residues. Trimming removed 3 bases from V and 4 bases from J; junction bases left unmatched: 5. The germline gives CDR1 LNHNV, CDR2 YYDKDF (reference sequence). The protocol was immunoSEQ multiplex PCR, while the TCRdb copy is restricted to in-frame clones and leaves out a portion. The table has around 250,000 clones, more than 80% seen once. V usage is TRBV15 and J usage is TRBJ1-1, with TRBD1 matching 7 bases. This TCR was recovered from an adult in good health. The source material was peripheral blood, sampled on day 0 of AZD1222 vaccination. The CDR3, as DNA: TGTGCCACCAGCAGTGACAGGGTGCCCACTGAAGCTTTCTTT. Protein: CATSSDRVPTEAFF.